These 27 T cell receptor beta chains were sequenced from one sample in a study of regulatory T cells in long-lasting Graves disease (dated by TCRdb to the early 2020s). Libraries were built with multiplex PCR. Sequencing instrument: Illumina HiSeq 4000. CDR3 regions were amplified by Arm-PCR with iRepertoire HTBI primers to construct TCR beta libraries. TCRdb reanalyzed the raw reads on its own, using fastp at Q25 for trimming and MiXCR for clone calling, and kept in-frame beta chains. Identical CDR3 protein sequences are pooled into one entry, listed with their most common genes and DNA. For this sample the table gives around 330,000 distinct CDR3 sequences, of which 15% to 20% were detected only once. The top ten clonotypes cover about 40% of the sample. This sample's time point label indicates: newly diagnosed GD, antithyroid drugs for less than 3 months. For both TCR sequencing and RNA sequencing, RNA was extracted from PBMCs using TRIzol.

This material consisted of peripheral blood mononuclear cells (PBMCs), taken at new diagnosis, from a patient treated with antithyroid drugs. The source of these receptors is a female donor with Graves disease.

This clonotype was seen many times. This chain connects TRBV4-1 to TRBJ2-5; D possibly corresponds to TRBD2 (6 bases). From germline, CDR1 is MGHRA and CDR2 YSYEKL. V lost 2 bases and J 4 bases, leaving 14 bases between the germline ends. CDR3 length equals 15 residues. The CDR3: CASSQPRGRLETQYF. The CDR3 nucleotides read TGCGCCAGCAGCCAACCGCGGGGCCGGTTAGAGACCCAGTACTTC.

In its sample, this clonotype was seen many times. The chain employs TRBV5-1 and TRBJ2-1, with TRBD2 as a possible D gene (6 bases). This CDR3 contains 17 residues. Trimming took off 9 bases at V and 4 bases at J, with 26 bases between the two ends. Germline values: CDR1 SGHRS, CDR2 YFSETQ. The CDR3 protein is CATAPYSRRATYNEQFF. The DNA for the CDR3 is TGCGCCACCGCCCCATATAGTAGGAGGGCCACTTACAATGAGCAGTTCTTC.

Ten or more counts support this clonotype. The rearrangement uses TRBV6-1 and TRBJ2-2; 10 bases agree with TRBD1. The CDR3 consists of 15 residues. Looked up from germline, CDR1 is MNHNS and CDR2 is SASEGT. The V and J ends lost 9 bases and 5 bases, in that order; junction bases with no gene match: 9. CDR3 in amino acids: CASIEGTGVTGELFF. The CDR3 DNA sequence: TGTGCCAGTATAGAGGGGACAGGGGTAACCGGGGAGCTGTTTTTT.

This chain joins TRBV28 and TRBJ2-7, with D possibly TRBD2 on 5 matching bases. Germline CDR1 and CDR2: MDHEN and SYDVKM. Trimming removed 6 bases at V and 5 bases at J, with 11 bases between. CDR3 length: 12 residues. CDR3 in DNA: TGTGCCAGCAGCCACGCCGGGGACGAGCAGTACTTC. This encodes CASSHAGDEQYF.

This clonotype has at least ten counts. The chain is built from TRBV27 and TRBJ1-2; D is perhaps TRBD1 (5 bases). Trimming took 5 bases from V and 8 from J, leaving 15 bases between them. This CDR3 has 13 amino acids. From germline, CDR1 is MNHEY and CDR2 SMNVEV (reference sequence). The CDR3 sequence is CASSPPGGVGYTF. In DNA form, the CDR3 reads TGTGCCAGCAGTCCACCGGGGGGGGTCGGCTACACCTTC.

This clonotype showed up many times. The rearrangement links TRBV19 to TRBJ2-7; TRBD2 is a possible D gene (5 bases). Per germline, CDR1 LNHDA and CDR2 SQIVND (reference sequence). Trimming stripped 5 bases from V and 3 bases from J, with 11 bases between. This CDR3 is 13 amino acids long. The CDR3 region is CASSYGLGYEQYF. The DNA for the CDR3 is TGTGCCAGTAGTTATGGACTTGGCTACGAGCAGTACTTC.

This clonotype was detected a few times. Since a much larger clone is just one base distant, this may be a read error. V usage is TRBV28 and J usage is TRBJ2-2; a weak D match, TRBD2 (5 bases). Germline V lookup: CDR1 MDHEN, CDR2 SYDVKM. The CDR3 consists of 14 residues. V dropped 2 bases and J dropped 7 bases, with 11 bases sitting between them. CDR3 DNA: TGTGCCAGCAGTTTACCCGGGATTATCGGGGAGCTGTTTTTT. It specifies CASSLPGIIGELFF.

Only one count was recorded for this clonotype. J is TRBJ2-7 and V is TRBV20-1; no clear D. The CDR3 has 9 residues. In germline, CDR1 is DFQATT, CDR2 SNEGSKA (reference sequence). CDR3 nucleotides: TGCAGGGCGAAACCATGGCCCTACTTC. This encodes CRAKPWPYF.

This clonotype was counted ten times or more. This chain joins TRBV15 and TRBJ2-7; D unresolved. Germline-derived CDR1 and CDR2 are LNHNV and YYDKDF (reference sequence). V shed 2 bases and J shed 7 bases, with 15 bases lying between them. CDR3 length: 14 residues. The CDR3 DNA follows: TGTGCCACCAGCAGATCCGCAGCGATAATGGAGCAGTACTTC. It translates to CATSRSAAIMEQYF.

The table lists this clonotype with many counts. This chain links TRBV12-5 with TRBJ2-1, with D possibly TRBD1 on 6 matching bases. Deletions cut 2 bases from V and 5 bases from J, with 10 bases between. Per the germline V gene, CDR1 is LGHNT and CDR2 is FRNRAP. This CDR3 comprises 14 residues. CDR3 sequence: CASGLLGANNEQFF. The CDR3 DNA reads TGTGCTAGTGGTTTGCTGGGGGCAAACAATGAGCAGTTCTTC.

This clonotype was seen ten or more times. The chain recombines TRBV14 with TRBJ2-3, with no clear D. V lost 2 bases to trimming and J lost 1 base, with 7 bases between them. The CDR3 length is 14 residues. CDR1 SGHDN and CDR2 FVKESK come from the germline V gene. The CDR3 DNA sequence: TGTGCCAGCAGCCAACTGCACGGCACAGATACGCAGTATTTT. Its protein is CASSQLHGTDTQYF.

CDR3 sequence (DNA): TGCAGCGTCCTCAAGGACAATGAGCAGTTCTTC. It yields the protein CSVLKDNEQFF. V usage is TRBV29-1 and J usage is TRBJ2-1; D call uncertain. The V gene lost 6 bases and the J gene lost 5 bases, with 8 bases spanning the gap. This CDR3 is built from 11 residues. Germline CDR1 and CDR2: SQVTM and ANQGSEA.

V gene TRBV12-3 or TRBV12-4 combines with J gene TRBJ2-2; 8 bases map to TRBD1. V lost 1 base to trimming and J lost 5 bases; unmatched junction nucleotides: 6. This CDR3 is 16 amino acids long. The CDR3 spells CASSLVGQGYTGELFF. CDR3 bases: TGTGCCAGCAGTTTAGTCGGACAGGGCTATACCGGGGAGCTGTTTTTT.

This clonotype appeared many times. V gene TRBV7-8 combines with J gene TRBJ2-3, with 8 bases lining up with TRBD2. This CDR3 has 17 amino acids. The J segment lost 6 bases and the V segment lost 5 bases, leaving 16 bases of the junction unmatched. The germline gives CDR1 SGHVS, CDR2 FQNEAQ. CDR3 amino acids: CASSPARWAAGGDTQYF. The CDR3 nucleotides are TGTGCCAGCAGCCCAGCCCGGTGGGCTGCGGGAGGCGATACGCAGTATTTT.

The chain carries TRBV5-1 and TRBJ2-1, with a tentative D call TRBD2 (6 bases). Trimming removed 4 bases from V and 10 bases from J, with 21 bases in between. The CDR3 consists of 15 residues. Germline loops: CDR1 SGHRS, CDR2 YFSETQ. The CDR3 DNA sequence: TGCGCCAGCAGCCTGGGGGGTTTAACGTACCACGAGCAGTTCTTC. Encoded protein: CASSLGGLTYHEQFF.

This clonotype was observed a few times. J is TRBJ2-7 and V is TRBV4-2; 9 bases agree with TRBD1. The V gene's germline CDR1 is LGHNA and CDR2 YNFKEQ. The CDR3 has 16 residues. J lost 1 base, V lost 0 bases, and 4 bases had no gene match. CDR3 coding DNA: TGTGCCAGCAGCCAAGATGATGGGACAGGGTCCTACGAGCAGTACTTC. Translation: CASSQDDGTGSYEQYF.

The chain employs TRBV10-3 and TRBJ2-5; D is undetermined. Per germline, CDR1 ENHRY and CDR2 SYGVKD. The length of the CDR3 is 11 residues. Trimming pared 8 bases from V and 5 bases from J, leaving 9 bases between. The CDR3 DNA sequence: TGTGCCATCGGCTGGGTGGAGACCCAGTACTTC. This translates into CAIGWVETQYF.

This clonotype has more than one count but fewer than ten. A much larger clone lies one base from this, so it may be a read error. The chain is built from TRBV12-3 or TRBV12-4 and TRBJ2-7, with D perhaps assigned TRBD1 or TRBD2 (5 bases each). The CDR3 runs to 12 residues. V gave up 9 bases and J gave up 3 bases, with 12 bases separating them. The CDR3 loop is CASSGTVYEQYF. CDR3 nucleotide sequence: TGTGCCAGTTCTGGGACCGTCTACGAGCAGTACTTC.

In regard to this clonotype: A much larger clone differs by one base, so this may be a read error. This rearrangement joins TRBV27 to TRBJ2-3, with unresolved D. Germline V gives CDR1 MNHEY, CDR2 SMNVEV (reference sequence). The length of the CDR3 is 16 residues. V lost 5 bases and J lost 2, with 17 bases in between. CDR3 sequence reads: CASSESVEPTTDTQYF. The CDR3 nucleotides read TGTGCCAGCAGTGAATCCGTCGAGCCAACCACAGATACGCAGTATTTT.

Details on this clonotype: This probably arose from a read error, given a far larger clone one base away. The chain employs TRBV12-3 or TRBV12-4 and TRBJ2-1; D is uncertain. This CDR3 spans 15 amino acids. The CDR3 spells CASSPLGEYQETQHF. In DNA, the CDR3 is TGTGCCAGCAGTCCCCTCGGAGAGTACCAAGAGACCCAGCACTTC.

The J gene is TRBJ2-7, the V gene TRBV30; D is unresolved. The CDR3 spans 15 residues. V was cut by 0 bases and J by 6 bases, with 18 bases left in between. From germline, CDR1 is GTSNPN and CDR2 SVGIG (reference sequence). The CDR3 nucleotides are TGTGCCTGGAGTGTACAATGGCGTGGGATGGCCGAGCAGTACTTC. Translation gives CAWSVQWRGMAEQYF.

This clonotype was observed many times. The rearrangement uses TRBV2 and TRBJ2-7; the match to TRBD2 covers 7 bases. Per germline, CDR1 SNHLY and CDR2 FYNNEI. The ends lost 5 bases at V and 0 bases at J; junction bases unmatched: 10. The CDR3 is 16 amino acids. The CDR3 coding sequence is TGTGCCAGCAGTCCCCTGGGGGGGGGACCCTCCTACGAGCAGTACTTC. It translates to CASSPLGGGPSYEQYF.

This clonotype was counted ten times or more. This rearrangement joins TRBV28 to TRBJ2-5; D gene ambiguous. Germline V gene lookup returns CDR1 MDHEN and CDR2 SYDVKM. The CDR3 contains 15 residues. V gave up 3 bases and J gave up 3 bases, with 14 bases separating them. CDR3 amino acids: CASSFSRMKKETQYF. CDR3 DNA sequence: TGTGCCAGCAGTTTTTCTCGCATGAAAAAAGAGACCCAGTACTTC.

This clonotype was observed at least ten times. The chain carries TRBV30 and TRBJ1-1; TRBD1 might be the D (5 bases). The CDR3 spans 13 residues. Germline V gene lookup returns CDR1 GTSNPN and CDR2 SVGIG (reference sequence). Trimming took off 3 bases at V and 5 bases at J, with 13 bases between the two ends. CDR3 in amino acids: CAWRGGEGTEAFF. The CDR3 region has the DNA TGTGCCTGGAGGGGGGGGGAGGGGACTGAAGCTTTCTTT.

This clonotype was counted at least ten times. The chain employs TRBV28 and TRBJ1-1; D ambiguous. The CDR3 loop spans 11 amino acids. Trimming stripped 7 bases from V and 2 bases from J, with 5 bases between. Germline CDR1 is MDHEN and CDR2 is SYDVKM. This CDR3 is CASKVNTEAFF. In nucleotides, the CDR3 is TGTGCCAGCAAGGTTAACACTGAAGCTTTCTTT.

The chain has TRBV5-4 and TRBJ2-7; TRBD1 aligns across 8 bases. CDR3 length: 14 residues. V lost 4 bases and J lost 5; bases outside the gene matches: 8. CDR1 and CDR2 (germline): SGHNT, YYREEE (reference sequence). CDR3 DNA: TGTGCCAGCAGCCACCGGACAGGGTCCGACGAGCAGTACTTC. It is translated as CASSHRTGSDEQYF.

The table lists this clonotype with many counts. This chain links TRBV9 with TRBJ2-5; D may be TRBD1 or TRBD2 (5 bases each). Trimming stripped 0 bases from V and 3 bases from J, with 12 bases between. This CDR3 has 15 amino acids. Germline loops: CDR1 SGDLS, CDR2 YYNGEE. CDR3 in amino acids: CASSVGGIHEETQYF. CDR3 nucleotide sequence: TGTGCCAGCAGCGTAGGGGGGATACATGAAGAGACCCAGTACTTC.